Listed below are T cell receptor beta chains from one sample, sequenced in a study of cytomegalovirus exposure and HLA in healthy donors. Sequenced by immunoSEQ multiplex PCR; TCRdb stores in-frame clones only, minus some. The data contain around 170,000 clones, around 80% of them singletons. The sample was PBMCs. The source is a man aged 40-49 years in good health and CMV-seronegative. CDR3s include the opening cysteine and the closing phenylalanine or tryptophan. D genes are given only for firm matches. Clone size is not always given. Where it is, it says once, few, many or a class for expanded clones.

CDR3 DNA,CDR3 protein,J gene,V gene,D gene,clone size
TGTGCCAGCAGTTTGCTAGCGGGGGTATCCTACGAGCAGTACTTC,CASSLLAGVSYEQYF,TRBJ2-7,TRBV27,TRBD2,NA
TGTGCCAGCAGTGAAGTAACAATTGAAGCTTTCTTT,CASSEVTIEAFF,TRBJ1-1,TRBV6-1,NA,NA
TGCGCCAGCAGCTTTGCGGAACCTAGCACAGATACGCAGTATTTT,CASSFAEPSTDTQYF,TRBJ2-3,TRBV5-1,NA,NA
TGTGCCAGCAGTGAAGGGAGAGGCTGGGAGACCCAGTACTTC,CASSEGRGWETQYF,TRBJ2-5,TRBV6-1,NA,once
TGTGCCAGCAGCTCACAGGGGGCCCGAACTGAAGCTTTCTTT,CASSSQGARTEAFF,TRBJ1-1,TRBV28,TRBD1,NA
TGTGCCAGCAGCTTAGCAGCTCGAGGTTACTCCTACAATGAGCAGTTCTTC,CASSLAARGYSYNEQFF,TRBJ2-1,TRBV7-9,NA,once
TGTGCCAGCAGTGAAGTGTACGAGCAGTACTTC,CASSEVYEQYF,TRBJ2-7,TRBV2,NA,NA
TGCGCCATTACCCACCCTCCTAGCGGGGAGGATACGCAGTATTTT,CAITHPPSGEDTQYF,TRBJ2-3,TRBV5-1,TRBD2,NA
TGTGCCAGCAGTGAATGGGGGGACACTGAAGCTTTCTTT,CASSEWGDTEAFF,TRBJ1-1,TRBV6-1,NA,NA
TGCGCCAGCAGCTCTAGGGACAGTGGCTACGAGCAGTACTTC,CASSSRDSGYEQYF,TRBJ2-7,TRBV5-1,TRBD1,NA
TGTGCCAGCAGCTCTATGGACCAGGGTGGATATGGCTACACCTTC,CASSSMDQGGYGYTF,TRBJ1-2,TRBV4-2,NA,few
TGTGCCAGCAGCTTGGGGGGGGCAGCCTACGAGCAGTACTTC,CASSLGGAAYEQYF,TRBJ2-7,TRBV28,NA,once
TGTGCCAGCAGCTTAGACATGTATGGCTACACCTTC,CASSLDMYGYTF,TRBJ1-2,TRBV11-2,NA,NA
TGTGCCAGCAGCCAACGCGGGGGAACTTACTCTGGAAACACCATATATTTT,CASSQRGGTYSGNTIYF,TRBJ1-3,TRBV14,NA,NA
TGCAGCGGGGCGGGCCAGATCAATGAGCAGTTCTTC,CSGAGQINEQFF,TRBJ2-1,TRBV29-1,NA,NA
TGTGCCAGCAGCTTGGTTGTGGGACAGGCGAATGGCTACACCTTC,CASSLVVGQANGYTF,TRBJ1-2,TRBV7-8,TRBD1,NA
TGTGCCTGGAAAGGTGGGGGGTCTGAAGCTTTCTTT,CAWKGGGSEAFF,TRBJ1-1,TRBV30,NA,NA
TGTGCCTGGAGTGAGGCGATTTTACTAGGAAACACCATATATTTT,CAWSEAILLGNTIYF,TRBJ1-3,TRBV30,NA,NA
TGTGCCAGCAGCTTAGGGCCGACTAGCGGAGAGACCCAGTACTTC,CASSLGPTSGETQYF,TRBJ2-5,TRBV7-2,TRBD2,NA
TGTGCCAGCAGTGACACAGGGCGTTCCTACGCGCAGTACTTC,CASSDTGRSYAQYF,TRBJ2-7,TRBV6-1,NA,once
TGTGCCAGCAGCGTAGTATCGGGAGGCAGGGCGTCCTTC,CASSVVSGGRASF,TRBJ1-2,TRBV9,NA,NA
TGTGCCAGCAGCCCGGGACTAGCGGGAGATTCAGATACGCAGTATTTT,CASSPGLAGDSDTQYF,TRBJ2-3,TRBV6-8,TRBD2,NA
TGTGCCAGCAGCGTAGAGGCACTAGTCACCTACGAGCAGTACTTC,CASSVEALVTYEQYF,TRBJ2-7,TRBV9,NA,NA
TGCGCCAGCAGTCAATTCCACAGGGGGCTAGTAGGATCACCCCTCCACTTT,CASSQFHRGLVGSPLHF,TRBJ1-6,TRBV23-1,TRBD1,NA
TGTGCCAGCAGCTTACCCGGTGGGCTCTACGGCTACACCTTC,CASSLPGGLYGYTF,TRBJ1-2,TRBV5-8,NA,NA
TGTGCCAGCAGCTCCAATAGCGGGACGGCCCTGGCGGACCAGTACTTC,CASSSNSGTALADQYF,TRBJ2-5,TRBV7-2,TRBD2,NA
TGTGCCAGCAGCGGAGCAGGGAGGGTCAATTCACCCCTCCACTTT,CASSGAGRVNSPLHF,TRBJ1-6,TRBV5-6,NA,NA
TGTGCCAGCAGTTGGGGACTAGCACGGAGCAATGAGCAGTTCTTC,CASSWGLARSNEQFF,TRBJ2-1,TRBV6-5,TRBD2,NA
TGCGCCAGCAGCTTGGAACCAGGGGGGAACGAGCAGTACTTC,CASSLEPGGNEQYF,TRBJ2-7,TRBV5-1,NA,NA
TGTGCCAGCAGTTCAACTAGGGTAAACGAGCAGTACTTC,CASSSTRVNEQYF,TRBJ2-7,TRBV27,NA,NA
TGTGCCAGCAGCTTAGGGCGAACCTACGAGCAGTACTTC,CASSLGRTYEQYF,TRBJ2-7,TRBV7-3,NA,few
TGTGCCAGCAGTTTATGGGGACAGGGTAAGAATGAGCAGTTCTTC,CASSLWGQGKNEQFF,TRBJ2-1,TRBV28,TRBD1,NA
TGCGCCAGCAGTACCCCAGGGGGCCTGAGCTCCTACGAGCAGTACTTC,CASSTPGGLSSYEQYF,TRBJ2-7,TRBV5-1,TRBD1,few
TGCGCCAGCAGCCAAGAAGGAGGAGGGCGCAATCAGCCCCAGCATTTT,CASSQEGGGRNQPQHF,TRBJ1-5,TRBV4-1,NA,NA
TGTGCCACCAGCAGAGATGGTAGTTTTACGAAGTCGGCTTTCTTT,CATSRDGSFTKSAFF,TRBJ1-1,TRBV15,NA,NA
TGTGCCAGCAGTTTCGCCTCTAGCTCCGGGGAGCTGTTTTTT,CASSFASSSGELFF,TRBJ2-2,TRBV27,NA,NA
TGTGCCAGCAGCTCTAGCGCCGTAGTCACCGGGGAGCTGTTTTTT,CASSSSAVVTGELFF,TRBJ2-2,TRBV7-2,NA,NA
TGTGCCAGCAGCTTATCGGGGGATACGCAGTATTTT,CASSLSGDTQYF,TRBJ2-3,TRBV7-8,NA,NA
TGCGCCAGCAGCCAAGAGCCCGCCGTTGGTTTAGACATTCAGTACTTC,CASSQEPAVGLDIQYF,TRBJ2-4,TRBV4-3,NA,NA
TGTGCCAGCAGGGGCCCGGGGGGGGTAGCTTTCTTT,CASRGPGGVAFF,TRBJ1-1,TRBV2,NA,NA
TGTGCCAGCCACAATCAGGGGAATAGCAATCAGCCCCAGCATTTT,CASHNQGNSNQPQHF,TRBJ1-5,TRBV6-1,NA,NA
TGCGCCAGCAGCCAAGGCCTATTGGGGGGAACAGATACGCAGTATTTT,CASSQGLLGGTDTQYF,TRBJ2-3,TRBV4-3,NA,NA
TGTGCCAGTAGTACAACAGGGGGCACTGAAGCTTTCTTT,CASSTTGGTEAFF,TRBJ1-1,TRBV19,TRBD1,NA
TGTGCCAGCAGCCTATATACCGGGGAGCTGTTTTTT,CASSLYTGELFF,TRBJ2-2,TRBV11-3,NA,few
TGCGCCAGCAGCTTGGGGGGCCCAACAGGGGTCAGAGAGACCCAGTACTTC,CASSLGGPTGVRETQYF,TRBJ2-5,TRBV5-1,TRBD1,NA
TGTGCCAGCTCACCAGGGGCAGTTGTCTATGGCTACACCTTC,CASSPGAVVYGYTF,TRBJ1-2,TRBV18,NA,once